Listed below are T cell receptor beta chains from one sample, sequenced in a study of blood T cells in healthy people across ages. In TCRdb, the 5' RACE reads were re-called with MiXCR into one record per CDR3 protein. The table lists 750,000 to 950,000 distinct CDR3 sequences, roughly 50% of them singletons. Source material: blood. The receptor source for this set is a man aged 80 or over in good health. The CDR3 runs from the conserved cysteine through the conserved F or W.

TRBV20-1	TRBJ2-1	CSARDIAGSGGDEQFF
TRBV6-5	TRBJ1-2	CASSYDSGGGFRGYTF
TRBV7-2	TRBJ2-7	CASSRRGLPSYEQYF
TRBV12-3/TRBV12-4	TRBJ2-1	CASSFKRLAGVIYNEQFF
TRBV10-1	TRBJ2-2	CASNRVPGELFF
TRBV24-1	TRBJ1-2	CATSSPGTGGGYTF
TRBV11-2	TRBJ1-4	CASSLGYRATNEKLFF
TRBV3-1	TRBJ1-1	CASSPGLQGAEAFF
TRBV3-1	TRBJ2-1	CASSQDRLAGGNEQFF
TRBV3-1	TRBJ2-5	CASSLPGTGPGTQYF
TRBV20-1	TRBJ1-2	CSAHRDVRNYGYTF
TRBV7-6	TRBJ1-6	CASSLVLGPIQIYSPLHF